A selection of T cell receptor beta chains follows, all from one sample in a study of early T cells in non-severe SARS-CoV-2 infection. In TCRdb, the 5' RACE reads were re-called with MiXCR into one record per CDR3 protein. The sample includes fewer than 75,000 distinct CDR3 sequences, 20% of them seen just once. The sample in question was whole blood, obtained at baseline. The receptors originated from an adult who was a healthcare worker with PCR-confirmed SARS-CoV-2 infection or an uninfected control (not recorded which). Each CDR3 is given with its conserved first and last residue. Each record gives: V gene, D gene, J gene, CDR3 protein. A D gene is named only where the DNA matches it firmly.

v_gene: TRBV20-1
d_gene: .
j_gene: TRBJ1-5
CDR3aa: CSATGDYSNQPQHF

v_gene: TRBV5-1
d_gene: .
j_gene: TRBJ2-5
CDR3aa: CASSPRSSEETQYF

v_gene: TRBV20-1
d_gene: TRBD2
j_gene: TRBJ2-5
CDR3aa: CSARGLAQETQYF

v_gene: TRBV7-8
d_gene: TRBD1
j_gene: TRBJ2-7
CDR3aa: CASSYNSLDRGLSYEQYF

v_gene: TRBV3-1
d_gene: .
j_gene: TRBJ1-6
CDR3aa: CASSQSTSSYNSPLHF

v_gene: TRBV30
d_gene: TRBD1
j_gene: TRBJ2-2
CDR3aa: CAWSFLGQGLSELFF

v_gene: TRBV2
d_gene: .
j_gene: TRBJ1-6
CDR3aa: CASSWGTASYNSPLHF

v_gene: TRBV18
d_gene: .
j_gene: TRBJ1-1
CDR3aa: CASSQQENYEAFF

v_gene: TRBV9
d_gene: TRBD2
j_gene: TRBJ2-2
CDR3aa: CASSVAQLGLGGELFF

v_gene: TRBV19
d_gene: .
j_gene: TRBJ1-5
CDR3aa: CASSITDSNQPQHF

v_gene: TRBV7-8
d_gene: .
j_gene: TRBJ2-1
CDR3aa: CASSSKRISSYNEQFF

v_gene: TRBV11-2
d_gene: .
j_gene: TRBJ2-7
CDR3aa: CASSLAGTYEQYF

v_gene: TRBV12-3/TRBV12-4
d_gene: .
j_gene: TRBJ1-1
CDR3aa: CASSRRQGKAFF

v_gene: TRBV6-5
d_gene: TRBD1
j_gene: TRBJ2-7
CDR3aa: CASTNRGSYEQYF

v_gene: TRBV12-3/TRBV12-4
d_gene: TRBD1
j_gene: TRBJ2-1
CDR3aa: CASSGGDRGPWGEQFF

v_gene: TRBV27
d_gene: TRBD1
j_gene: TRBJ2-7
CDR3aa: CASSSTGAGEQYF

v_gene: TRBV18
d_gene: .
j_gene: TRBJ1-3
CDR3aa: CASSPGMRPSGNTIYF

v_gene: TRBV6-2/TRBV6-3
d_gene: .
j_gene: TRBJ1-4
CDR3aa: CASSYTGSGRQKLFF

v_gene: TRBV29-1
d_gene: .
j_gene: TRBJ1-4
CDR3aa: CSVEYRREDEKLFF

v_gene: TRBV7-9
d_gene: .
j_gene: TRBJ1-3
CDR3aa: CASSQAGSSGNTIYF

v_gene: TRBV7-6
d_gene: TRBD1
j_gene: TRBJ2-1
CDR3aa: CASSLDRGGHNEQFF

v_gene: TRBV2
d_gene: .
j_gene: TRBJ1-4
CDR3aa: CASRETASEKLFF

v_gene: TRBV11-1
d_gene: .
j_gene: TRBJ2-1
CDR3aa: CASSPGGPYNEQFF

v_gene: TRBV20-1
d_gene: .
j_gene: TRBJ2-3
CDR3aa: CSARLTAGYTDTQYF

v_gene: TRBV5-1
d_gene: .
j_gene: TRBJ2-1
CDR3aa: CASSLGAGISYNEQFF

v_gene: TRBV7-6
d_gene: TRBD2
j_gene: TRBJ2-2
CDR3aa: CASSSSGTSGELFF

v_gene: TRBV2
d_gene: TRBD1
j_gene: TRBJ2-2
CDR3aa: CASGQGNTGELFF

v_gene: TRBV29-1
d_gene: .
j_gene: TRBJ1-2
CDR3aa: CSVGAGPFYGYTF

v_gene: TRBV20-1
d_gene: .
j_gene: TRBJ1-2
CDR3aa: CSASQGQSYGYTF

v_gene: TRBV29-1
d_gene: TRBD1
j_gene: TRBJ1-1
CDR3aa: CSGETGASTEAFF

v_gene: TRBV4-1
d_gene: .
j_gene: TRBJ1-4
CDR3aa: CASSQESDRHNEKLFF

v_gene: TRBV30
d_gene: .
j_gene: TRBJ1-1
CDR3aa: CAWSVLNEAFF

v_gene: TRBV20-1
d_gene: TRBD2
j_gene: TRBJ2-2
CDR3aa: CSAPIAGRTGELFF

v_gene: TRBV5-5
d_gene: .
j_gene: TRBJ2-3
CDR3aa: CASSLIGRDTQYF

v_gene: TRBV6-6
d_gene: .
j_gene: TRBJ2-2
CDR3aa: CASSYSPGLFGELFF

v_gene: TRBV7-9
d_gene: .
j_gene: TRBJ2-7
CDR3aa: CASSWTDRDEQYF

v_gene: TRBV25-1
d_gene: .
j_gene: TRBJ1-3
CDR3aa: CASRWGNSGNTIYF

v_gene: TRBV10-3
d_gene: .
j_gene: TRBJ1-4
CDR3aa: CAISAQQGRDRKLFF

v_gene: TRBV18
d_gene: .
j_gene: TRBJ2-1
CDR3aa: CASSPSLRALNEQFF

v_gene: TRBV7-9
d_gene: TRBD1
j_gene: TRBJ1-2
CDR3aa: CASSLGTGVGYTF

v_gene: TRBV4-1
d_gene: .
j_gene: TRBJ1-2
CDR3aa: CASSQPTRQVYGYTF

v_gene: TRBV19
d_gene: .
j_gene: TRBJ1-4
CDR3aa: CASSPNREKLFF

v_gene: TRBV5-1
d_gene: .
j_gene: TRBJ2-7
CDR3aa: CASQGSGQYF

v_gene: TRBV12-3/TRBV12-4
d_gene: .
j_gene: TRBJ1-2
CDR3aa: CASSAGYGYTF

v_gene: TRBV6-6
d_gene: .
j_gene: TRBJ2-5
CDR3aa: CASSYSNGGETQYF

v_gene: TRBV12-3/TRBV12-4
d_gene: TRBD1
j_gene: TRBJ1-5
CDR3aa: CASSRDSLKPQHF

v_gene: TRBV20-1
d_gene: .
j_gene: TRBJ1-6
CDR3aa: CSALPDGQNSPLHF

v_gene: TRBV20-1
d_gene: TRBD1
j_gene: TRBJ2-1
CDR3aa: CSALRDSYNEQFF